The 29 T cell receptor beta chains in this list originate from one sample, sequenced in a study of glioma-infiltrating T cells after dendritic cell vaccination. Data came from immunoSEQ multiplex PCR; TCRdb stores just in-frame clones and leaves some out. The sample carries under 70,000 clones, 80% to 85% recorded once. The sequences come from blood, collected before dendritic cell vaccination. Receptors originate from a human donor with glioblastoma.

This sequence joins TRBV2 and TRBJ1-2; D remains unclear. With 0 bases removed from V and 6 bases from J, the gap between germline ends came to 20 bases. Germline V gives CDR1 SNHLY, CDR2 FYNNEI. This CDR3 region has 17 residues. CDR3 residues: CASSEAALVGKEDGYTF. CDR3 nucleotides: TGTGCCAGCAGTGAAGCCGCCCTGGTGGGGAAGGAGGATGGCTACACCTTC.

V usage is TRBV6-1 and J usage is TRBJ2-3, with D possibly TRBD1 on 5 matching bases. V lost 8 bases to trimming and J lost 9 bases, with 6 bases between them. The CDR3 is made up of 9 amino acids. The germline CDR1 and CDR2 sequences are MNHNS and SASEGT. This CDR3 is CASPGTQYF. The CDR3 DNA sequence: TGTGCCAGCCCAGGGACGCAGTATTTT.

This clone was detected once. The V call is TRBV29-1, the J call TRBJ2-3; perhaps TRBD2 as D (5 bases). V was clipped by 5 bases and J by 3 bases, with 12 bases between them. The CDR3 is 13 amino acids. Germline CDR1 reads SQVTM; CDR2 reads ANQGSEA. CDR3 DNA: TGCAGCGTTTTCAACACGGGGACAGATACGCAGTATTTT. Its protein product is CSVFNTGTDTQYF.

The rearrangement joins TRBV15 to TRBJ2-1; 8 nucleotides agree with TRBD2. Germline values: CDR1 LNHNV, CDR2 YYDKDF (reference sequence). Losses at the gene ends were 6 bases for V and 2 bases for J; bases not matched to a gene: 6. The CDR3 runs to 15 residues. The CDR3 region has the DNA TGTGCCACCAGGTCAAGCGGGGGTACCTACAATGAGCAGTTCTTC. Translating it yields CATRSSGGTYNEQFF.

V usage is TRBV7-9 and J usage is TRBJ2-6; 9 nucleotides match TRBD1. Germline lookup yields CDR1 SEHNR and CDR2 FQNEAQ (reference sequence). V lost 5 bases to trimming and J lost 4 bases; unmatched junction nucleotides: 3. CDR3 size: 15 residues. CDR3 sequence reads: CASSVTGGGANVLTF. The CDR3, as DNA: TGTGCCAGCAGCGTAACAGGGGGCGGGGCCAACGTCCTGACTTTC. The variable domain in full, completed from reference TRBV7-9 and TRBJ2-6, reads DTGVSQNPRHKITKRGQNVTFRCDPISEHNRLYWYRQTLGQGPEFLTYFQNEAQLEKSRLLSDRFSAERPKGSFSTLEIQRTEQGDSAMYLCASSVTGGGANVLTFGAGSRLTVL.

This chain connects TRBV4-1 to TRBJ2-3, with D possibly matching TRBD2 (7 bases). The CDR3 runs 16 residues. Germline V gene lookup returns CDR1 MGHRA and CDR2 YSYEKL. V lost 0 bases to trimming and J lost 4 bases, with 14 bases between them. Written as DNA, the CDR3 is TGCGCCAGCAGCCAAGAGAGCCGGGGGGCTTCAGATACGCAGTATTTT. It specifies CASSQESRGASDTQYF.

A few counts support this clone. CDR3 in DNA: TGTGCCAGCAGTTTATCTGGGACTTACTACGAGCAGTACTTC. This sequence encodes CASSLSGTYYEQYF. The chain is built from TRBV28 and TRBJ2-5; tentative D call: TRBD2 (6 bases). The end of the DNA is better explained by TRBJ2-7, so the J call may be wrong. The CDR3 has 14 amino acids. Germline lookup yields CDR1 MDHEN and CDR2 SYDVKM.

The rearrangement links TRBV6-5 to TRBJ2-1; D unresolved. The germline CDR1 and CDR2 sequences are MNHEY and SVGAGI. CDR3 length: 11 amino acids. Trimming left V 7 bases short and J 6 bases short, with 7 bases between. The CDR3 region has the DNA TGTGCCAGCACCAGTCTCAATGAGCAGTTCTTC. It yields the protein CASTSLNEQFF.

V is TRBV27 and J is TRBJ2-6; D remains unclear. The CDR3 consists of 16 residues. Germline V gives CDR1 MNHEY, CDR2 SMNVEV (reference sequence). Trimming stripped 5 bases from V and 4 bases from J, with 15 bases between. CDR3 nucleotide sequence: TGTGCCAGCAGTAATCCTCCGGGTGGAGGGGCCAACGTCCTGACTTTC. Amino acids: CASSNPPGGGANVLTF.

J is TRBJ1-1 and V is TRBV6-6; D is perhaps TRBD1 (6 bases). The germline V and J ends were trimmed by 4 bases and 3 bases, with 12 bases remaining between them. The germline V gene has CDR1 MNHNY and CDR2 SVGAGI (reference sequence). This CDR3 comprises 14 residues. The CDR3 coding sequence is TGTGCCAGCAGTTTCGGACAGCCGGACACTGAAGCTTTCTTT. Its translation is CASSFGQPDTEAFF.

This clone came up a few times. The chain employs TRBV10-3 and TRBJ2-6, with 8 bases matching TRBD1. Losses at the gene ends were 0 bases for V and 1 base for J; bases not matched to a gene: 5. Looked up from germline, CDR1 is ENHRY and CDR2 is SYGVKD. CDR3 size: 18 residues. This CDR3 is CAISESDREVSGANVLTF. Written as DNA, the CDR3 is TGTGCCATCAGTGAGTCGGACAGGGAGGTGTCTGGGGCCAACGTCCTGACTTTC.

This clone was picked up a small number of times. The J gene is TRBJ2-1, the V gene TRBV11-3, with TRBD1 as a possible D gene (5 bases). V was clipped by 4 bases and J by 0 bases, with 10 bases between them. Germline CDR1 and CDR2: SGHNT and YENEEA. CDR3 length: 15 residues. The DNA of the CDR3 is TGTGCCAGCAGCTCAGGGTTTAGCTCCTACAATGAGCAGTTCTTC. Residues: CASSSGFSSYNEQFF.

The V call is TRBV5-4, the J call TRBJ1-3, with D hard to call. CDR1 and CDR2 from the germline V gene are SGHNT and YYREEE (reference sequence). Deletions cut 5 bases from V and 0 bases from J, with 9 bases between. The CDR3 is 14 residues long. Here the CDR3 reads CASSEMISGNTIYF. The CDR3 nucleotides read TGTGCCAGCAGTGAGATGATCTCTGGAAACACCATATATTTT.

The V call is TRBV11-2, the J call TRBJ2-1; D not certain. Germline V gives CDR1 SGHAT, CDR2 FQNNGV. The CDR3 is 17 amino acids. Trimming removed 5 bases from V and 0 bases from J, with 17 bases in between. The CDR3 DNA follows: TGTGCCAGCAGCCCCCCCTCCCCAGGTCGCTCCTACAATGAGCAGTTCTTC. As protein: CASSPPSPGRSYNEQFF. Full variable domain (rest looked up from reference TRBV11-2 and TRBJ2-1): EAGVAQSPRYKIIEKRQSVAFWCNPISGHATLYWYQQILGQGPKLLIQFQNNGVVDDSQLPKDRFSAERLKGVDSTLKIQPAKLEDSAVYLCASSPPSPGRSYNEQFFGPGTRLTVL.

The genes are TRBV11-3 and TRBJ1-6; the D is unclear. V was cut by 2 bases and J by 11 bases, with 10 bases left in between. The CDR3 runs 13 residues. Germline V gene lookup returns CDR1 SGHNT and CDR2 YENEEA. CDR3 DNA: TGTGCCAGCAGCTTATCACCCAGGACACCCCTCCACTTT. This gives the protein CASSLSPRTPLHF.

J is TRBJ2-4 and V is TRBV6-1, with TRBD2 matching 9 bases. The V gene end was trimmed by 4 bases and the J gene end by 1 base; junction bases not matched to a gene: 8. Germline CDR1 reads MNHNS; CDR2 reads SASEGT. The CDR3 is made up of 17 amino acids. Here the CDR3 reads CASSAEASGGAKNIQYF. The CDR3 region has the DNA TGTGCCAGCAGTGCGGAAGCCAGCGGGGGGGCCAAAAACATTCAGTACTTC.

CDR3 DNA: TGTGCCACCAGCAGGCTAGAGACTACGCAGTATTTT. Its translation is CATSRLETTQYF. V usage is TRBV15 and J usage is TRBJ2-3; D ambiguous. The length of the CDR3 is 12 residues. CDR1 and CDR2 from the germline V gene are LNHNV and YYDKDF (reference sequence). The V and J ends lost 3 bases and 8 bases respectively, with 9 bases between them.

This clone was counted once. The gene calls are TRBV28 and TRBJ2-7, with 9 bases fitting TRBD2. Per the germline V gene, CDR1 is MDHEN and CDR2 is SYDVKM. V was pared by 8 bases and J by 7 bases, with 15 bases of the junction left unmatched. The CDR3 has 15 amino acids. The CDR3 loop is CASGDQRGVTREQYF. As DNA, the CDR3 is TGTGCCAGCGGCGATCAGCGGGGGGTCACTAGGGAGCAGTACTTC. The variable domain in full, completed from reference TRBV28 and TRBJ2-7, reads DVKVTQSSRYLVKRTGEKVFLECVQDMDHENMFWYRQDPGLGLRLIYFSYDVKMKEKGDIPEGYSVSREKKERFSLILESASTNQTSMYLCASGDQRGVTREQYFGPGTRLTVT.

The table lists this clone with a few counts. CDR3 in amino acids: CASSLVGSSTDTQYF. The CDR3 bases are TGCGCCAGCAGCTTAGTGGGCTCTAGCACAGATACGCAGTATTTT. The J gene is TRBJ2-3, the V gene TRBV5-1; D is unresolved. Germline assignment: CDR1 SGHRS and CDR2 YFSETQ. V lost 2 bases to trimming and J lost 0 bases, with 10 bases between them. This CDR3 is built from 15 residues.

This clone has a single count. For the CDR3, the DNA is TGCGCCAGCAGCTCCCTGGGTCAGGAGGTAGAGACCCAGTACTTC. It translates to CASSSLGQEVETQYF. This chain uses TRBV5-1 with TRBJ2-5; possibly TRBD2 for D (5 bases). The CDR3 extends over 15 amino acids. CDR1 is SGHRS and CDR2 is YFSETQ in the germline V gene. With 3 bases removed from V and 4 bases from J, the gap between germline ends came to 16 bases.

The V and J genes are TRBV10-3 and TRBJ2-1, with a tentative D call TRBD1 (6 bases). CDR3 length equals 16 residues. Germline CDR1 ENHRY, CDR2 SYGVKD. V was clipped by 2 bases and J by 0 bases, with 11 bases between them. In DNA form, the CDR3 reads TGTGCCATCAGTGAGCCGACAGGAAGCTCCTACAATGAGCAGTTCTTC. Translating gives CAISEPTGSSYNEQFF.

The V and J genes are TRBV13 and TRBJ2-5; D possibly corresponds to TRBD1 (6 bases). The CDR3 has 15 residues. From germline, CDR1 is PRHDT and CDR2 FYEKMQ (reference sequence). Trimming cost V 1 base and J 2 bases, with 11 bases left between them. CDR3 region: CASSLDLQGQETQYF. The CDR3 DNA follows: TGTGCCAGCAGCTTAGACCTCCAGGGGCAAGAGACCCAGTACTTC.

The chain is built from TRBV7-2 and TRBJ2-5; D remains unclear. Per germline, CDR1 SGHTA and CDR2 FQGNSA. The V end was cut by 2 bases, the J end by 4 bases, with 8 bases between. The CDR3 is made up of 13 amino acids. CDR3 nucleotide sequence: TGTGCCAGCAGCTTATTCGAGGTAGAGACCCAGTACTTC. It codes for CASSLFEVETQYF.

This sequence joins TRBV27 and TRBJ2-7; 8 bases are a match to TRBD2. J gave up 5 bases and V 5 bases, and 8 bases lay outside the gene matches. Germline V CDR1 and CDR2: MNHEY, SMNVEV (reference sequence). CDR3 size: 14 residues. CDR3 loop: CASSTLREGHEQYF. The CDR3 DNA sequence: TGTGCCAGCAGTACCCTTCGGGAGGGCCACGAGCAGTACTTC.

About this clone: One end of the junction fails to match germline, which may point to a read error. The J gene is TRBJ2-1, the V gene TRBV13; TRBD1 matches at 11 bases. CDR3 length equals 15 residues. The germline CDR1 and CDR2 sequences are PRHDT and FYEKMQ (reference sequence). CDR3 sequence (DNA): TGTGCCAGCAGCCTAGGCGGGACAGGGGGCAATGAGCAGTTCTTC. Translating it yields CASSLGGTGGNEQFF.

The chain is built from TRBV5-1 and TRBJ2-2, with D hard to call. The CDR3 sequence is 15 residues long. Per the germline V gene, CDR1 is SGHRS and CDR2 is YFSETQ. V lost 0 bases to trimming and J lost 6 bases, with 12 bases between them. DNA of the CDR3: TGCGCCAGCAGCTTGGGTCCGTCGAGATCCGGGGAGCTGTTTTTT. Encoded protein: CASSLGPSRSGELFF.

The chain recombines TRBV18 with TRBJ1-4, with a possible D match to TRBD1 (5 bases). V gave up 1 base and J gave up 7 bases, with 13 bases separating them. Per germline, CDR1 KGHSH and CDR2 LQKENI. The CDR3 length is 15 residues. The CDR3 is CASSPRPGGSEKLFF. The DNA for the CDR3 is TGTGCCAGCTCACCACGGCCGGGGGGGAGTGAAAAACTGTTTTTT.

This chain connects TRBV6-4 to TRBJ2-5; 11 bases align to TRBD2. The CDR3 contains 14 residues. Germline assignment: CDR1 MRHNA and CDR2 SNTAGT. V lost 3 bases to trimming and J lost 9 bases; unmatched junction nucleotides: 6. CDR3 in DNA: TGTGCCAGCAGTGAGACTAGCGGGACGGGGGCCCAGTACTTC. It yields the protein CASSETSGTGAQYF.

The chain joins TRBV19 to TRBJ2-5; 8 bases agree with TRBD1. V was clipped by 10 bases and J by 4 bases; unmatched bases: 14. The CDR3 is 15 residues long. CDR1 is LNHDA, CDR2 SQIVND, per germline (reference sequence). The CDR3 region has the DNA TGTGCCACCGCGTGGGGCAGGGGGCCCATAGAGACCCAGTACTTC. Protein product: CATAWGRGPIETQYF.